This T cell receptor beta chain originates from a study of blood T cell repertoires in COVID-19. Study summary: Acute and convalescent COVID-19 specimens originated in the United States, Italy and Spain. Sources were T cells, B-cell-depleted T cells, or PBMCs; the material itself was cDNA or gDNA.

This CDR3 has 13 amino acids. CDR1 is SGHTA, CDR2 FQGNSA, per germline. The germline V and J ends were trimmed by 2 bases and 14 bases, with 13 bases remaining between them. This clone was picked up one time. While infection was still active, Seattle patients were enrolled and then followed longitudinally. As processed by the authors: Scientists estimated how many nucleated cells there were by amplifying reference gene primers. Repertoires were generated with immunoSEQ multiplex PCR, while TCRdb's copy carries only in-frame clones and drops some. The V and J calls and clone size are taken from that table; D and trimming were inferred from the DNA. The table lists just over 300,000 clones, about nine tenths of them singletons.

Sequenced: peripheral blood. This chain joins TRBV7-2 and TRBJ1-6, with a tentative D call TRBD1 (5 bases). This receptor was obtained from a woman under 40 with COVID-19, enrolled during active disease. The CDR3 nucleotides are TGTGCCAGCAGCTTACGAAGGGGAAGGTCCCTCCACTTT. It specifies CASSLRRGRSLHF.